This T cell receptor beta chain was identified during a study of T cell responses to AZD1222 COVID-19 vaccine. After removal of 4 bases from V and 4 bases from J, the junction contained 12 bases not matched to a gene. CDR3 length: 19 amino acids. Germline V gene sequence: CDR1 MNHEY, CDR2 SVGEGT. The data were produced by immunoSEQ multiplex PCR, yet TCRdb's version contains in-frame clones alone and is incomplete. The sample yields 150,000 to 200,000 clones, around 94% seen once. This sample comprised peripheral blood, obtained 28 days after the second AZD1222 dose. The sequence was collected from an adult who received the AZD1222 COVID-19 vaccine. V and J are TRBV6-2 or TRBV6-3 and TRBJ2-6, with 11 bases that match TRBD1. The CDR3 spells CASSFRDRGLLAGANVLTF. CDR3 coding DNA: TGTGCCAGCAGTTTCCGGGACAGGGGGTTATTGGCCGGGGCCAACGTCCTGACTTTC.